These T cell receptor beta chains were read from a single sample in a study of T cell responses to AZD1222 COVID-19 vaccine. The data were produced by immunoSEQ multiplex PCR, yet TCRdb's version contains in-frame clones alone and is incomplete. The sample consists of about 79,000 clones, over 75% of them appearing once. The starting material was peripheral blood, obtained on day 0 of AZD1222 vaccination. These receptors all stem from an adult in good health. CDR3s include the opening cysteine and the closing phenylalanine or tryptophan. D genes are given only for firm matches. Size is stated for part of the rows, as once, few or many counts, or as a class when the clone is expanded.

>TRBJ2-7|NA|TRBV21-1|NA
TGTGCCAGCAGCAAAGCCGGTCCTAGCGGGGGCAGCTCCTACGAGCAGTACTTC
CASSKAGPSGGSSYEQYF
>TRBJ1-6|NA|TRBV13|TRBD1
TGTGCCAGCAGCTTAGGCCCGAACAGGGGTGGGCCACCCCTCCACTTT
CASSLGPNRGGPPLHF
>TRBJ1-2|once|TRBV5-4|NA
TGTGCCAGCAGCTTCCAGGGCACTAACTATGGCTACACCTTC
CASSFQGTNYGYTF
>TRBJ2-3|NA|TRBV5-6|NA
TGTGCCAGCAGCTGGAAAGCGGGTAGCACAGATACGCAGTATTTT
CASSWKAGSTDTQYF
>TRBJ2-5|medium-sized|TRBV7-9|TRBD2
TGTGCCAGCGGGAGGGACGGCGAGACCCAGTACTTC
CASGRDGETQYF
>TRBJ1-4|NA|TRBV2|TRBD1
TGTGCCAGCAGTGGACAGGGGAAAGCTAATGAAAAACTGTTTTTT
CASSGQGKANEKLFF
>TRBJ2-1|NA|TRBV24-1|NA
TGTGCCACCAGCCCCGGGACCCGCTACAATGAGCAGTTCTTC
CATSPGTRYNEQFF
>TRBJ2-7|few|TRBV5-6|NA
TGTGCCAGCAGCTTGGGCAGGGTCTACGAGCAGTACTTC
CASSLGRVYEQYF
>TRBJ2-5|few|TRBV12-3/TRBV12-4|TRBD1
TGTGCCAGCAGTCTACAGGGGCTAGAGACCCAGTACTTC
CASSLQGLETQYF
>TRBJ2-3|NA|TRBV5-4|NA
TGTGCCAGCAGCTTGGACCTGGGCACAGATACGCAGTATTTT
CASSLDLGTDTQYF
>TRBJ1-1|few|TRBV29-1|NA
TGCAGCGTTGATCCGGGGTACACTGAAGCTTTCTTT
CSVDPGYTEAFF
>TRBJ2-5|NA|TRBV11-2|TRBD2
TGTGCCAGCAGCTTAGCCGGCGGGGGGGCGCCGGAGACCCAGTACTTC
CASSLAGGGAPETQYF
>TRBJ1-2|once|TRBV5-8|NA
TGTGCCAGCAGCTTGATAGGTGATATCGGCTACACCTTC
CASSLIGDIGYTF
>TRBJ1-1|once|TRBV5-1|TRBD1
TGCGCCAGCAGCCTCCAGACAGGGCAAACTGAAGCTTTCTTT
CASSLQTGQTEAFF
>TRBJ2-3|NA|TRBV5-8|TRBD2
TGTGCCAGCACCCCCGGGACTACCAGGGATACGCAGTATTTT
CASTPGTTRDTQYF
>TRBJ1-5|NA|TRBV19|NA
TGTGCCAGTAGTGAGAACGAGGGTGTCCGGCCCCAGCATTTT
CASSENEGVRPQHF
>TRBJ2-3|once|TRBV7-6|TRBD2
TGTGCCAGCAGCCCCGCTAGGGCGGGGGTGAGCACAGATACGCAGTATTTT
CASSPARAGVSTDTQYF
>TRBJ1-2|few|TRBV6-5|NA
TGTGCCAGCATCAGGGAAAGGAACTATGGCTACACCTTC
CASIRERNYGYTF
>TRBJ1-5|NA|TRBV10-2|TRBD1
TGCGCCAGCACTGACAGGGTTAGCAATCAGCCCCAGCATTTT
CASTDRVSNQPQHF
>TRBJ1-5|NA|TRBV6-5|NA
TGTGCCAGTACAGCCGCGTATGGTCAGCCCCAGCATTTT
CASTAAYGQPQHF
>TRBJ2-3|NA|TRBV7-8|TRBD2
TGTGCCAGCAGCTTAATCGGGACTAGCGGGGGCACAGATACGCAGTATTTT
CASSLIGTSGGTDTQYF
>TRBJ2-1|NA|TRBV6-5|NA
TGTGCCAGCAGTTACTATTCAGGACCGGCCAATGAGCAGTTCTTC
CASSYYSGPANEQFF
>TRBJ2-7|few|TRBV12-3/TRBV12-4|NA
TGTGCCAGCAGTATACGACGCGAGCAGTACTTC
CASSIRREQYF
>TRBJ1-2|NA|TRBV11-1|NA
TGTGCCAGCAGCCCAGGTGCCACGGCCCCTGGCTACACCTTC
CASSPGATAPGYTF
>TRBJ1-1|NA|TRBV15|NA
TGTGCCACCAGGCCTCAAGTTGGGAACACTGAAGCTTTCTTT
CATRPQVGNTEAFF
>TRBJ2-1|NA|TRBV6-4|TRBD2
TGTGCCAGCAGTGTGGAAAGCGGGAGTATAAATGAGCAGTTCTTC
CASSVESGSINEQFF
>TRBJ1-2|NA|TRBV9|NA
TGTGCCAGCAGCGTAGGAGGGGCTGGTGGCTACACCTTC
CASSVGGAGGYTF
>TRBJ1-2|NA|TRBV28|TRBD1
TGTGCCAGCAGTAAACAGGGGGCTAACTATGGCTACACCTTC
CASSKQGANYGYTF
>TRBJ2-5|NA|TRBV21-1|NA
TGTGCCAGCAGCACCTGGACAGGTCTTGGTACCCAGTACTTC
CASSTWTGLGTQYF
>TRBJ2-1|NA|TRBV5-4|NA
TGTGCCAGCAGCGAAGGCGGGCGGTACAATGAGCAGTTCTTC
CASSEGGRYNEQFF
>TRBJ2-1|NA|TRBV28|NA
TGTGCCAGCATTCACTCCGGGGGGCTTCCACTAAAGGACAATGAGCAGTTCTTC
CASIHSGGLPLKDNEQFF
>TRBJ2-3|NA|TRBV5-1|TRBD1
TGCGCCAGCAGTCTCACAGGGGGTCTGTCAACAGATACGCAGTATTTT
CASSLTGGLSTDTQYF
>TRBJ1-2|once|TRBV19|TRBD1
TGTGCCAGTAGCCCTGGGAGGGACAGGGAAGGCTACACCTTC
CASSPGRDREGYTF